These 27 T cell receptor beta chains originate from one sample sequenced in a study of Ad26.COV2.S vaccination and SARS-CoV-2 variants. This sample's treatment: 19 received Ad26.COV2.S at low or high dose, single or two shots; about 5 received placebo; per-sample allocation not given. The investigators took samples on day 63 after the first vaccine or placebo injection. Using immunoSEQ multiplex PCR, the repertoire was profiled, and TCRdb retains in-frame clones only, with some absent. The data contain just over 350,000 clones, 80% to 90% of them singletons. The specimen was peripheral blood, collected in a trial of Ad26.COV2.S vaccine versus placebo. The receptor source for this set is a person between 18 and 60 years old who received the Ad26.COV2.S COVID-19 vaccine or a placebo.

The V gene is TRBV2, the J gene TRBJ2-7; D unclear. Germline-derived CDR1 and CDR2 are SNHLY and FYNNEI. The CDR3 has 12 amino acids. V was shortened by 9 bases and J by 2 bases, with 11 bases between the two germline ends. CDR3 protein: CASFRRPYEQYF. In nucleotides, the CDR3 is TGTGCCAGTTTCAGGCGCCCCTACGAGCAGTACTTC.

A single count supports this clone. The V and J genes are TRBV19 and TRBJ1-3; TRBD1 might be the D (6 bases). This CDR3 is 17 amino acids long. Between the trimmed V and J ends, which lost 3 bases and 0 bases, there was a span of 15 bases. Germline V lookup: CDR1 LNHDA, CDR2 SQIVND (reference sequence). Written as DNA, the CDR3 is TGTGCCAGTAGTATCCGAGCAGGGGTTAGCTCTGGAAACACCATATATTTT. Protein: CASSIRAGVSSGNTIYF.

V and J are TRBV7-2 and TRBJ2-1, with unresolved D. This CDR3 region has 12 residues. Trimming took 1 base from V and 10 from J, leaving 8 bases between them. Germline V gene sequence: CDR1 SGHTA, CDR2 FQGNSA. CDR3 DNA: TGTGCCAGCAGCTTAGTATTCAGAGAGCAGTTCTTC. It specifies CASSLVFREQFF.

The CDR3 DNA is TGTGCCAGCAGCCTGGCCAAAAACATTCAGTACTTC. Translation: CASSLAKNIQYF. V and J are TRBV12-3 or TRBV12-4 and TRBJ2-4; D is undetermined. CDR3 length: 12 amino acids. The V gene lost 6 bases and the J gene lost 1 base, with 4 bases spanning the gap.

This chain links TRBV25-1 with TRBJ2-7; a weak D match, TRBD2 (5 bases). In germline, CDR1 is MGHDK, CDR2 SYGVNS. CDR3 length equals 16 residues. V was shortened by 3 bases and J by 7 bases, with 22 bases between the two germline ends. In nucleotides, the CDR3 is TGTGCCAGCAGTGATTCGGGTCAGACAACGGACTTAGAGCAGTACTTC. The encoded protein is CASSDSGQTTDLEQYF.

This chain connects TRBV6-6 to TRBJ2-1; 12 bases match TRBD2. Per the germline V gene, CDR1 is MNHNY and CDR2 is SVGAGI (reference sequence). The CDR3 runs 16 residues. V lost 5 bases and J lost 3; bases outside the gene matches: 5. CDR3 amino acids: CASSTRLAGDYNEQFF. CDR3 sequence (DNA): TGTGCCAGCAGTACCCGACTAGCGGGGGACTACAATGAGCAGTTCTTC.

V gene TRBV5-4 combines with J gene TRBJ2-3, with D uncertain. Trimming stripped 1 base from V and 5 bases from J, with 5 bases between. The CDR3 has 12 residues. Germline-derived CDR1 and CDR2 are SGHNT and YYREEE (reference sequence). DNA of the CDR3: TGTGCCAGCAGCTTGCGTCTAGATACGCAGTATTTT. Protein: CASSLRLDTQYF.

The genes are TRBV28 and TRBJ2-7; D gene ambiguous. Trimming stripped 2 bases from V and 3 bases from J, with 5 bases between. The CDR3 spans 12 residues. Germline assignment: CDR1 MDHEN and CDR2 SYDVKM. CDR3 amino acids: CASSLTFYEQYF. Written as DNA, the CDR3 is TGTGCCAGCAGTTTAACCTTCTACGAGCAGTACTTC.

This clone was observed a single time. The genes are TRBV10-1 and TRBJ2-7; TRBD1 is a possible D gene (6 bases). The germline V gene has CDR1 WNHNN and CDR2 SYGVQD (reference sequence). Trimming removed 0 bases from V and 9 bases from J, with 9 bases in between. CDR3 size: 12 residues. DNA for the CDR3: TGCGCCAGCAGTGAGTCTGGCAGGGGGCAGTACTTC. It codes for CASSESGRGQYF.

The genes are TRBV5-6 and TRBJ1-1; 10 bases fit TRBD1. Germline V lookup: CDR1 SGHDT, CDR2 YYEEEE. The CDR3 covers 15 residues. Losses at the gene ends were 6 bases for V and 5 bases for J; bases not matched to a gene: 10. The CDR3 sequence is CASNPLPGQGTEAFF. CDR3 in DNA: TGTGCCAGCAATCCCCTTCCGGGACAGGGGACTGAAGCTTTCTTT.

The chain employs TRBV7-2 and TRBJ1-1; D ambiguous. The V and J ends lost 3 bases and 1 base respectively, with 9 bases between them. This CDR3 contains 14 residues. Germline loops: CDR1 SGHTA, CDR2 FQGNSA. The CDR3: CASSFRTGNTEAFF. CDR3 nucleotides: TGTGCCAGCAGCTTTCGAACGGGGAACACTGAAGCTTTCTTT.

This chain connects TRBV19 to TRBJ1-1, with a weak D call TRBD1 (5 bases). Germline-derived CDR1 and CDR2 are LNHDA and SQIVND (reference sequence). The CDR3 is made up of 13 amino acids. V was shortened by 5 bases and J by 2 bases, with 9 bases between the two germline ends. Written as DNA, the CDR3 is TGTGCCAGTAGTCCGCAGGGTAACACTGAAGCTTTCTTT. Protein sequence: CASSPQGNTEAFF.

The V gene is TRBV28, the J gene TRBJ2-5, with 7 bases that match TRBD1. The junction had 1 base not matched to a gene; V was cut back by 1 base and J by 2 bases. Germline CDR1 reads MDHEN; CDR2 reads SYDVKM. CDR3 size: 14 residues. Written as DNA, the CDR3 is TGTGCCAGCAGTTTATCAGGGGGTCAAGAGACCCAGTACTTC. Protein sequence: CASSLSGGQETQYF.

The CDR3 nucleotides are TGTGCCAGCAGTTACGATAGGACCCAAGAGACCCAGTACTTC. It codes for CASSYDRTQETQYF. V gene TRBV6-2 or TRBV6-3 combines with J gene TRBJ2-5; D remains unclear. The V end lost 2 bases, the J end lost 1 base, and 8 bases lay between the germline ends. The V gene's germline CDR1 is MNHEY and CDR2 SVGEGT. The CDR3 consists of 14 residues.

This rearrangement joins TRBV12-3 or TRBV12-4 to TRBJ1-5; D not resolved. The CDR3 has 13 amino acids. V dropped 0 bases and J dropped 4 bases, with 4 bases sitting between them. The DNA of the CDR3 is TGTGCCAGCAGTTTAGCGGAGAATCAGCCCCAGCATTTT. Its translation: CASSLAENQPQHF.

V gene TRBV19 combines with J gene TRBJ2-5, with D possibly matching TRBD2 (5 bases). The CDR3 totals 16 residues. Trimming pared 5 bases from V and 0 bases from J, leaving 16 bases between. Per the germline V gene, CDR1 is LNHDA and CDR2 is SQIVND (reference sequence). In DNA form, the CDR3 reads TGTGCCAGTAGTGCGGGCCTTTCTCGGTACCAAGAGACCCAGTACTTC. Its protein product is CASSAGLSRYQETQYF.

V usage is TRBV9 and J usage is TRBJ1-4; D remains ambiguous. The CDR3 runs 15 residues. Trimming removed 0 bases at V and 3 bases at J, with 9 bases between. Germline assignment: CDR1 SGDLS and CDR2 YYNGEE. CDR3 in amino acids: CASSVDGKANEKLFF. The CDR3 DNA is TGTGCCAGCAGCGTAGATGGGAAAGCTAATGAAAAACTGTTTTTT.

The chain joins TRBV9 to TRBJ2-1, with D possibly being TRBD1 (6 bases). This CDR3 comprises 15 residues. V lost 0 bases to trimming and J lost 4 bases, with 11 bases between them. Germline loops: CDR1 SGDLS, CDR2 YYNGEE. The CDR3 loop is CASSVAAGVYNEQFF. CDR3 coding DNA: TGTGCCAGCAGCGTAGCGGCAGGGGTTTACAATGAGCAGTTCTTC.

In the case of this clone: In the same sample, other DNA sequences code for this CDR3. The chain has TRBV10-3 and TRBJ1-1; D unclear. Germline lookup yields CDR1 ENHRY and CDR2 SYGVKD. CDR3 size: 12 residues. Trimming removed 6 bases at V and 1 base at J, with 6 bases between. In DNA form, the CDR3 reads TGTGCCATCAGCCTGCAGAACACTGAAGCTTTCTTT. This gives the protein CAISLQNTEAFF.

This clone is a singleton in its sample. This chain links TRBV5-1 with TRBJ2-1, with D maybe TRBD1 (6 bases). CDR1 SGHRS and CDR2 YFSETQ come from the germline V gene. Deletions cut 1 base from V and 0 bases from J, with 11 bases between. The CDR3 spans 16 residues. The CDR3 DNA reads TGCGCCAGCAGCTTGTCTGGGGGCTTCTCCTACAATGAGCAGTTCTTC. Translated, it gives CASSLSGGFSYNEQFF.

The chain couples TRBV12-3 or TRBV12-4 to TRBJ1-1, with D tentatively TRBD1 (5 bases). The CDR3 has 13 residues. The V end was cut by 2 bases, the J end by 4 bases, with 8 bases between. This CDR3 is CASSLQGPTEAFF. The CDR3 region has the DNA TGTGCCAGCAGTTTACAGGGTCCCACTGAAGCTTTCTTT.

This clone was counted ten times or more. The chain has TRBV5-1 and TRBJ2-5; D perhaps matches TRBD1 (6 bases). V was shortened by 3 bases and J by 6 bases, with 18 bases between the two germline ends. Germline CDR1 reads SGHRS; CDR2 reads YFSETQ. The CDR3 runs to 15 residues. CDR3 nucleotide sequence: TGCGCCAGCAGCTCACAACCGACAGGTCGGCAGACCCAGTACTTC. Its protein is CASSSQPTGRQTQYF. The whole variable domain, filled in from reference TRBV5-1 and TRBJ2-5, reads KAGVTQTPRYLIKTRGQQVTLSCSPISGHRSVSWYQQTPGQGLQFLFEYFSETQRNKGNFPGRFSGRQFSNSRSEMNVSTLELGDSALYLCASSSQPTGRQTQYFGPGTRLLVL.

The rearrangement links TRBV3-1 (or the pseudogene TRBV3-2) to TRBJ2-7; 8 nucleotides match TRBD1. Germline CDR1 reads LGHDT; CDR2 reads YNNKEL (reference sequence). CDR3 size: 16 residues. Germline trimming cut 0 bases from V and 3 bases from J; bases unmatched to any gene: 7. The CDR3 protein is CASSQDPGQANYEQYF. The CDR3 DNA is TGTGCCAGCAGCCAAGATCCGGGACAGGCAAACTACGAGCAGTACTTC.

The DNA for the CDR3 is TGTGCCTCCGGGGACAACCGGGAGACCCAGTACTTC. Protein sequence: CASGDNRETQYF. The chain couples TRBV2 to TRBJ2-5; the D gene is possibly TRBD1 (6 bases). This CDR3 spans 12 amino acids. CDR1 is SNHLY, CDR2 FYNNEI, per germline. V was pared by 11 bases and J by 5 bases, with 15 bases between.

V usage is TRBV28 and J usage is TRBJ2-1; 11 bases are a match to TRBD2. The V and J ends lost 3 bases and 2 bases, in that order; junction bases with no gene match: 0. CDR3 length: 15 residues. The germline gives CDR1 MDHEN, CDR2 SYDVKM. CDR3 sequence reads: CASSLTSGTYNEQFF. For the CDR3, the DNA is TGTGCCAGCAGTTTGACTAGCGGGACCTACAATGAGCAGTTCTTC.

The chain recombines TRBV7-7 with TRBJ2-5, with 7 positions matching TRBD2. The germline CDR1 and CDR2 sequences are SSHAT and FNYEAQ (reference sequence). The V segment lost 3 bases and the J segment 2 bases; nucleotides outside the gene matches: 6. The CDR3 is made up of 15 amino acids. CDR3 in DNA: TGTGCCAGCAGCTTGACCAGCGGGACTCAAGAGACCCAGTACTTC. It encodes CASSLTSGTQETQYF.

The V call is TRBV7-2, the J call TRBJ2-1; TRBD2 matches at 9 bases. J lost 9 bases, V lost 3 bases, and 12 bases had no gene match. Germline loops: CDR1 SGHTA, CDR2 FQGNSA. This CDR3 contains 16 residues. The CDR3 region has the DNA TGTGCCAGCAGCTTGATTAGCGGGAGTTGGGTAGGTGAGCAGTTCTTC. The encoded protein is CASSLISGSWVGEQFF.